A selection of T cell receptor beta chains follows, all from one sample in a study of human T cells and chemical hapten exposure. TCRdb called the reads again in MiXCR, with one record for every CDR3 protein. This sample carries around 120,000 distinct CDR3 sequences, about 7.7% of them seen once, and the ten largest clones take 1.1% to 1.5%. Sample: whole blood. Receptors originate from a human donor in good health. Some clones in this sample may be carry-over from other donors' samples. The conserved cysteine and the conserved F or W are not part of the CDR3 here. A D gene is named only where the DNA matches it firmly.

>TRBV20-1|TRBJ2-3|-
SARAGFSTDTQY
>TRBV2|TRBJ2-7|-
ASSEDWQEQEQY
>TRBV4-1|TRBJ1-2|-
ASSQDGTGNNYGYT
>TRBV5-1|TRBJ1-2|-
ASSFWGESPDGYT
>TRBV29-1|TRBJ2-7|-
SVAGAKGSTDYEQY
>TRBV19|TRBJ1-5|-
ASSIWTYSNQPQH
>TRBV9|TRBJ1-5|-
ASSESSYSNQPQH
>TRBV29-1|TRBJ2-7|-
SVDTEDYEQY
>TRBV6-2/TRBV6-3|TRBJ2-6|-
ASSWDSGANVLT
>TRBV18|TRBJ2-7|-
ASSPGQESYEQY
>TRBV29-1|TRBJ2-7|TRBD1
SVDVRQGASRQLSYEQY
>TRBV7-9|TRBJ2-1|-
ASSLKREVFPYNEQF
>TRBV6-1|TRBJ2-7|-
ASSVTGSGEQY
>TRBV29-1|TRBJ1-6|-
SVRDDSSYNSPLH
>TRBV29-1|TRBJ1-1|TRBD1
SVEDQGADTEAF
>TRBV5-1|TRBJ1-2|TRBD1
ASSIEQGHYGYT
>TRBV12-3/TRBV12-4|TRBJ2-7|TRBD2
ASSSPSGRLLYEQY
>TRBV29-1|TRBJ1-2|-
SVERHNYGYT
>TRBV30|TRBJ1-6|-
AWTQDSNNSPLH
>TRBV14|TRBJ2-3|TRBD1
ASRADRAGTDTQY
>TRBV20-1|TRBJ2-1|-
SAPPGAYNEKF
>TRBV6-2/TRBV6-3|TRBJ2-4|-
ASIGAGAKNIQY
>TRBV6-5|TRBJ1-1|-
ASSYSAGTEAF
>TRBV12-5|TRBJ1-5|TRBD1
ASGFSGGRSNQPQH
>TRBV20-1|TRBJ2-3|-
SARGRTNTDTQY
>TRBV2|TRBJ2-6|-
ASSDIRSSGANVLT
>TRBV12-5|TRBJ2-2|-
ASAQDRRNTGELF
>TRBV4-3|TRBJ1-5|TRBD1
ASSQDTGGNQPQH
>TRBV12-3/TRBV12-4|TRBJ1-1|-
ASSSRAPEAF
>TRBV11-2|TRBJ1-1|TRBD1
ASSRGTGGTEAF
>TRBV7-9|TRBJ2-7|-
ASSSLGLFHEQY
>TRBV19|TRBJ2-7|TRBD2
ASSIGTSGRNEQY
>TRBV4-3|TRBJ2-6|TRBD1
ASSQAGQEGGPGANVLT
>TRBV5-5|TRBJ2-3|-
ASSLRPGPALNTQY
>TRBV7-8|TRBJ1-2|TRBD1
ASSSQAGQGTYGYT
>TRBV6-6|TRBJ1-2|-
ASRGIGVDGYT
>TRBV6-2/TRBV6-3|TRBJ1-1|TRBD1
ASAWTGPAEAF
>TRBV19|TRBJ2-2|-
ASSMRQDLTGELF
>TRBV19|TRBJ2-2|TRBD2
VSLAGYTGELF
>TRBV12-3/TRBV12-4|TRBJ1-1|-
ASSLRDKATEAF
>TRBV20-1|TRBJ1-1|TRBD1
SARDDRDTEAF
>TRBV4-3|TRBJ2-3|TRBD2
ASSQELAGSGEDTQY
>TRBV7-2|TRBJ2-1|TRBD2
ASSLPTFSGRYNEQF
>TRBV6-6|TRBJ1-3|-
ASSYFTEGPSGNTIY
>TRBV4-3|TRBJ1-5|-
ASSQAVGSNQPQH
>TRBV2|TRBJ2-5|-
ASIKERQQETQY
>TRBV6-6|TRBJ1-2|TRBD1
ASSFSRTGEYGYT
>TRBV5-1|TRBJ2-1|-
ASSELEPNEQF
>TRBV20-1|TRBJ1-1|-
SASLAGWSTEAF
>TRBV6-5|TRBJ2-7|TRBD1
ASSFTGEFYEQY
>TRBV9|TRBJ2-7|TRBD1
ASSVAEGQVYEQY